Described below is a single T cell receptor beta chain sequence and its context. As processed by the authors: Amplification of reference gene primers was used by the study to estimate nucleated cell counts. Method: immunoSEQ multiplex PCR; TCRdb's copy keeps in-frame clones and lacks some. For V, J and clone size, that table is used; D and trimming come from the DNA. The data show about 64,000 clones, 70% to 90% seen once. The data belong to a study of blood T cell repertoires in COVID-19. Study details: COVID-19 samples collected from the United States, Italy and Spain covered acute and convalescent phases. The cDNA or gDNA used as material had been derived from T cells, B-cell-depleted T cells, or PBMCs.

Looked up from germline, CDR1 is SGHTA and CDR2 is FQGNSA. The CDR3 extends over 19 amino acids. V was trimmed by 1 base and J by 0 bases, leaving 21 bases between them. Sequencing was carried out using peripheral blood. This receptor was taken from a man between 65 and 79 years old with acute or convalescent COVID-19. The chain carries TRBV7-2 and TRBJ1-1; TRBD1 is a possible D gene (5 bases). The CDR3 protein is CASSLGWGGGGAMNTEAFF. CDR3 sequence (DNA): TGTGCCAGCAGCTTAGGATGGGGTGGGGGAGGAGCGATGAACACTGAAGCTTTCTTT.